This T cell receptor (beta chain) was found in a study of CD8 T cells in Susac syndrome. This CDR3 has 16 amino acids. Trimming removed 5 bases at V and 0 bases at J, with 14 bases between. Germline CDR1 is GTSNPN and CDR2 is SVGIG (reference sequence). After extraction with the RNeasy kit, 0.5 to 1 ug of the RNA was reverse transcribed using random hexamers. TCRdb reprocessed the immunoSEQ multiplex PCR reads via MiXCR and lists one record per CDR3 protein. The data hold approximately 180,000 distinct CDR3 sequences, with approximately 94% observed a single time. The rearrangement uses TRBV30 and TRBJ1-6; D not resolved. The TCR comes from a human donor with multiple sclerosis. The specimen was CD4+ T cells from PBMCs. The CDR3 protein is CAWGTVVGSYNSPLHF. CDR3 bases: TGTGCCTGGGGAACCGTCGTGGGCTCCTATAATTCACCCCTCCACTTT.